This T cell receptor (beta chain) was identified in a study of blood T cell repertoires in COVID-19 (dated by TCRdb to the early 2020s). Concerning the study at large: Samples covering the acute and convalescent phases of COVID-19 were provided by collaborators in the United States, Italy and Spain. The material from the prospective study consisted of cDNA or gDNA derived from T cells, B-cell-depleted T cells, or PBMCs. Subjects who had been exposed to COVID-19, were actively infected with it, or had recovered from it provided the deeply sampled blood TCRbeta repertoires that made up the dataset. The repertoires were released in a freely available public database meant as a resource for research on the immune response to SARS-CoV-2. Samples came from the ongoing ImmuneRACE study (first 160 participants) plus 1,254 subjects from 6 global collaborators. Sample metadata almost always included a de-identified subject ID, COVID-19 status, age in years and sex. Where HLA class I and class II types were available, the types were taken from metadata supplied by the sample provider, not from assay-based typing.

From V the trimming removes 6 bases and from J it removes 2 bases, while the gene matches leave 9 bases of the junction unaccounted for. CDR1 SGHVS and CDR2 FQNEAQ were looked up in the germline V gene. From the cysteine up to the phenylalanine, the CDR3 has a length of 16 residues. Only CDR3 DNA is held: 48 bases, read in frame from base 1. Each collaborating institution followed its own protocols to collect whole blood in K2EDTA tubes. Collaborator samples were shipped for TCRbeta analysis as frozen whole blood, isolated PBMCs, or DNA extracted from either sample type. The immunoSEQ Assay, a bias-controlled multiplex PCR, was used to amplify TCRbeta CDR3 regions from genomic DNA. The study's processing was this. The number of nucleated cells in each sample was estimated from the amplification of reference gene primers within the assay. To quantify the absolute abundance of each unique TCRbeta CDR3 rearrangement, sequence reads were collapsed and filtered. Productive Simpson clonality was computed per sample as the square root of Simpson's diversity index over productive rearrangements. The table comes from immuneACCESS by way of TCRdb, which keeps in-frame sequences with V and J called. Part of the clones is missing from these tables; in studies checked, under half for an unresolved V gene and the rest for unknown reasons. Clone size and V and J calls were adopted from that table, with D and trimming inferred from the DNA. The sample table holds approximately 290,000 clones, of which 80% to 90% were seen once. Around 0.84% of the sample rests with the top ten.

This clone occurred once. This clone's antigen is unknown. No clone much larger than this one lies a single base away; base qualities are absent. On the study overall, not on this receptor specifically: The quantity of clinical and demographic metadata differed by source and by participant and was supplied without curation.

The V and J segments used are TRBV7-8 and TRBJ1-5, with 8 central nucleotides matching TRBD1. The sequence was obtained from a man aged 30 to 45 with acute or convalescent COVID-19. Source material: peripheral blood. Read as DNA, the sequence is TGTGCCAGCAGTAAACAGGGGGTAATGGGCAATCAGCCCCAGCATTTT. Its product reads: CASSKQGVMGNQPQHF. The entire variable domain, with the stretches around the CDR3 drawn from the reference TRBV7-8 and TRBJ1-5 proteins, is GAGVSQSPRYKVAKRGQDVALRCDPISGHVSLFWYQQALGQGPEFLTYFQNEAQLDKSGLPSDRFFAERPEGSVSTLKIQRTQQEDSAVYLCASSKQGVMGNQPQHFGDGTRLSIL.